This T cell receptor (beta chain) originates from a study of T-cell reconstitution after alpha-beta-depleted transplantation in children. Per germline, CDR1 DFQATT and CDR2 SNEGSKA (reference sequence). This CDR3 contains 14 residues. Losses at the gene ends were 5 bases for V and 4 bases for J; bases not matched to a gene: 11. This clonotype was seen a single time. During its preparation, the TCRbeta library received unique molecular identifiers. A single record per CDR3 protein comes from TCRdb applying MiXCR to the PCR reads. The sample contains more than 450,000 distinct CDR3 sequences, around 19% of which appear only once.

V gene TRBV20-1 combines with J gene TRBJ2-7; 7 positions agree with TRBD2. This specimen consisted of PBMCs from the stem cell graft donor, obtained from the stem cell graft. The clonotype comes from a human donor who donated a stem cell graft to a child with acute lymphoblastic leukemia. The CDR3 nucleotides are TGCAGTGCTCCGAGGGCCACGGGGGGTTACGAGCAGTACTTC. Encoded protein: CSAPRATGGYEQYF.